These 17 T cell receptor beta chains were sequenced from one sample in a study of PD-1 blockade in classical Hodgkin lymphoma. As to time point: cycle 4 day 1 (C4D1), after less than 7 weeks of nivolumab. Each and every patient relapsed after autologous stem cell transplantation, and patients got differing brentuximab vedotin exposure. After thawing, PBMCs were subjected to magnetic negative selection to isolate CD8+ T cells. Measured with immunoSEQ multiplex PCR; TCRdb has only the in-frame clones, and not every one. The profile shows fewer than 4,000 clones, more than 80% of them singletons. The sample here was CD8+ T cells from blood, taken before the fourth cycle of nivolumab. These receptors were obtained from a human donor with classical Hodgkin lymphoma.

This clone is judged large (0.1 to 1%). Written as DNA, the CDR3 is TGTGCCAGCAGCTACACTAGCGGGAGTTTCAATGAGCAGTTCTTC. It is translated as CASSYTSGSFNEQFF. The chain employs TRBV11-3 and TRBJ2-1; 11 positions match TRBD2. J gave up 6 bases and V 4 bases, and 5 bases lay outside the gene matches. The germline V gene encodes CDR1 SGHNT and CDR2 YENEEA. The CDR3 runs to 15 residues.

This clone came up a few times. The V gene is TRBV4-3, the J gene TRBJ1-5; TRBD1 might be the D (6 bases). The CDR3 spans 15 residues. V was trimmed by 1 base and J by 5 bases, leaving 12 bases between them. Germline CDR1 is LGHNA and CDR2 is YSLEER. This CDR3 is CASSQAWGPDQPQHF. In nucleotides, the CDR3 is TGCGCCAGCAGCCAAGCCTGGGGGCCTGATCAGCCCCAGCATTTT.

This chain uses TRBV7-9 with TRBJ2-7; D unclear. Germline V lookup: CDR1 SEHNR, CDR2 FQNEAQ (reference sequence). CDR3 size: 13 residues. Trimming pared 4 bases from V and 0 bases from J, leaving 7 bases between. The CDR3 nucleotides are TGTGCCAGCAGCTCCGACATCTCCTACGAGCAGTACTTC. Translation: CASSSDISYEQYF.

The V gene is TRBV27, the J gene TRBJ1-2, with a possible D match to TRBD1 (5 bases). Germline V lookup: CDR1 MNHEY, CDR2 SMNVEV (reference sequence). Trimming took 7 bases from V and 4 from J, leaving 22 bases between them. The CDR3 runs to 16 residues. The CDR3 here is CASTSYPTTGPYGYTF. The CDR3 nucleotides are TGTGCCAGCACCTCGTATCCGACAACAGGACCCTATGGCTACACCTTC.

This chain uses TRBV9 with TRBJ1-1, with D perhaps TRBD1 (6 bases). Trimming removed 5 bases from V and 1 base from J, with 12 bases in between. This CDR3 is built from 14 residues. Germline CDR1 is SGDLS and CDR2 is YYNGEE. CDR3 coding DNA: TGTGCCAGCAGTCGAGGGGGTAGGAACACTGAAGCTTTCTTT. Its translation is CASSRGGRNTEAFF.

The CDR3 DNA is TGTGCCAGCAGTTACTACCGGGAGATGAACACTGAAGCTTTCTTT. It yields the protein CASSYYREMNTEAFF. The V and J genes are TRBV6-5 and TRBJ1-1, with D unresolved. Per the germline V gene, CDR1 is MNHEY and CDR2 is SVGAGI. This CDR3 spans 15 amino acids. Trimming shortened V by 1 base and J by 0 bases, and 9 bases separated the two germline ends.

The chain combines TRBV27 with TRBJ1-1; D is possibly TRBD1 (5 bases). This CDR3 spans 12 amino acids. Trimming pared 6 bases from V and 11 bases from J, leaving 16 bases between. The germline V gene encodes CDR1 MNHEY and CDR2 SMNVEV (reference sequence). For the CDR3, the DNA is TGTGCCAGCAGCTCGGGGGGAGTCGAGGCTTTCTTT. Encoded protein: CASSSGGVEAFF.

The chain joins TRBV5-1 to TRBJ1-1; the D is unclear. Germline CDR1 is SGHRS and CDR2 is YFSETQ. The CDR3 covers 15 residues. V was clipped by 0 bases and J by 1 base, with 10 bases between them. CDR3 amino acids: CASSLAPDGNTEAFF. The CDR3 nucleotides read TGCGCCAGCAGCTTGGCGCCCGATGGGAACACTGAAGCTTTCTTT.

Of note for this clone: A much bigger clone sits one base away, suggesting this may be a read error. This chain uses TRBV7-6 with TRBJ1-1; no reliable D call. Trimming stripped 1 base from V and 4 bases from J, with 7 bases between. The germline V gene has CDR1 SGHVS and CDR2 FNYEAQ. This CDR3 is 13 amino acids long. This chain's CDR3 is CASSLGATTEAFF. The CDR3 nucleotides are TGTGCCAGCAGCTTAGGGGCCACCACTGAAGCTTTCTTT. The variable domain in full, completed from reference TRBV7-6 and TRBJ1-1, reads GAGVSQSPRYKVTKRGQDVALRCDPISGHVSLYWYRQALGQGPEFLTYFNYEAQQDKSGLPNDRFSAERPEGSISTLTIQRTEQRDSAMYRCASSLGATTEAFFGQGTRLTVV.

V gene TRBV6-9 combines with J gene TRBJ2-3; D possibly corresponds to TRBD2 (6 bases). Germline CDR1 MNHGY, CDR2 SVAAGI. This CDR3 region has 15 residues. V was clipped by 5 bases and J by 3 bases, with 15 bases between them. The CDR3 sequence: CASSDYAGKTDTQYF. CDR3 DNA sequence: TGTGCCAGCAGTGATTACGCGGGGAAAACAGATACGCAGTATTTT.

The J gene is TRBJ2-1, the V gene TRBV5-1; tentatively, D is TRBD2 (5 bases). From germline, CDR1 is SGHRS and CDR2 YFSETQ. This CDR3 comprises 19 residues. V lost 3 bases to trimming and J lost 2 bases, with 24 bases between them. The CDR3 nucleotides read TGCGCCAGCAGCTCCACTCTAGTGTCAGGAGCCGGGGCCTACAATGAGCAGTTCTTC. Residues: CASSSTLVSGAGAYNEQFF.

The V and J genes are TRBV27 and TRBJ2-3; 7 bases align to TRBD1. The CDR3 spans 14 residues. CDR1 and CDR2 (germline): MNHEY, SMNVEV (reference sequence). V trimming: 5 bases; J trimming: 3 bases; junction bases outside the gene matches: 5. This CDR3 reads CASSPRQGTDTQYF. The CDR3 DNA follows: TGTGCCAGCAGTCCACGACAGGGAACAGATACGCAGTATTTT.

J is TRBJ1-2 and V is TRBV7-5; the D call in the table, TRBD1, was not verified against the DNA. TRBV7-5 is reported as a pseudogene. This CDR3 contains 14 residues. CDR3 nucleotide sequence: TGTGCCAGCAGCTTAGCGTTTACAGGGTTTGGCTACACCTTC. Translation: CASSLAFTGFGYTF.

CDR3 in amino acids: CASSQDGLAADTQYF. DNA for the CDR3: TGTGCCAGCAGCCAAGATGGACTAGCCGCAGATACGCAGTATTTT. This chain joins TRBV4-2 and TRBJ2-3, with 8 nucleotides matching TRBD2. The V gene's germline CDR1 is LGHNA and CDR2 YNFKEQ. The J segment lost 4 bases and the V segment lost 0 bases, leaving 3 bases of the junction unmatched. This CDR3 has 15 residues.

The CDR3 region is CASSLNRQDPREQYF. In DNA, the CDR3 is TGTGCCAGCAGTTTGAACAGACAGGACCCTCGCGAGCAGTACTTC. V gene TRBV27 combines with J gene TRBJ2-7; TRBD1 is a possible D gene (6 bases). This CDR3 region has 15 residues. Trimming took off 3 bases at V and 6 bases at J, with 18 bases between the two ends. Germline CDR1 is MNHEY and CDR2 is SMNVEV (reference sequence).

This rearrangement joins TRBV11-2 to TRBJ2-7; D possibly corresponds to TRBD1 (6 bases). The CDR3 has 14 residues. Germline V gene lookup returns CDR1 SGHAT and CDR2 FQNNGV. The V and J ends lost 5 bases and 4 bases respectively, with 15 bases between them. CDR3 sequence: CASSANLQGYEQYF. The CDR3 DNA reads TGTGCCAGCAGCGCAAATCTACAGGGTTACGAGCAGTACTTC.

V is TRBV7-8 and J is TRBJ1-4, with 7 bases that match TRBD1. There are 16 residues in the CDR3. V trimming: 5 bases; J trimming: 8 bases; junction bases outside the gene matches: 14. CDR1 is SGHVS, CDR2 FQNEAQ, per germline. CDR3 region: CASSKGAVRRKEKLFF. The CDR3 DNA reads TGTGCCAGCAGCAAGGGGGCGGTCCGACGAAAAGAAAAACTGTTTTTT.